The source of this TCR beta chain is a study of T cells in Graves' hyperthyroidism and ophthalmopathy. The germline V and J ends were trimmed by 3 bases and 0 bases, with 11 bases remaining between them. CDR3 length: 16 residues. CDR1 MNHEY and CDR2 SVGAGI come from the germline V gene. RNA transcripts provided the source from which TCR beta CDR3 regions were amplified. When the TCR CDR3 underwent first-round RT-PCR, the HTBI primer set was used. TCRdb itself ran the multiplex PCR reads through MiXCR, one entry per CDR3 protein. Of 750,000 to 950,000 distinct CDR3 sequences listed, more than 30% are singletons. Newly diagnosed hyperthyroidism patients aged 18 to 65 years had disease lasting under 2 months.

The chain uses TRBV6-5 and TRBJ2-2; D is undetermined. The specimen sequenced was blood. This receptor was taken from a man between 18 and 35 years old with Graves' hyperthyroidism. CDR3 bases: TGTGCCAGCAGTTATCGAGGTCTCGCGAACACCGGGGAGCTGTTTTTT. It yields the protein CASSYRGLANTGELFF.